This record concerns one T cell receptor (beta chain) sequence. This record comes from a study of PD-1 blockade in classical Hodgkin lymphoma. Germline assignment: CDR1 MNHEY and CDR2 SVGAGI. CDR3 length equals 13 residues. Trimming pared 2 bases from V and 3 bases from J, leaving 5 bases between. Time point denoted: cycle 4 day 1 (C4D1), after 5 to 7 weeks of nivolumab. All patients experienced relapse after autologous stem cell transplantation, and brentuximab vedotin exposure was variable. TCRdb's copy holds only in-frame clones and misses some; the assay was immunoSEQ multiplex PCR. Found here are around 100,000 clones, 75% to 95% of them singletons; the top ten hold approximately 2.9%.

The source material was peripheral blood mononuclear cells (PBMCs), sampled before the fourth cycle of nivolumab. The chain has TRBV6-5 and TRBJ1-5; D call uncertain. This sequence was found in a human donor with classical Hodgkin lymphoma. The CDR3 here is CASSYRPNQPQHF. The DNA of the CDR3 is TGTGCCAGCAGTTACCGACCCAATCAGCCCCAGCATTTT.